This T cell receptor beta chain was identified during a study of cytomegalovirus exposure and HLA in healthy donors. Study context: About 85 million unique TCR sequences came from HLA-typed donors in an early release. General observations from the study: Rare TCR sequences predominated, though certain public TCRs were found in many donors.

PCR used 60 Vbeta primers and 13 Jbeta primers. Produced via immunoSEQ multiplex PCR; TCRdb's table is partial and in-frame only. This repertoire shows fewer than 250,000 clones, about 83% found once; its top ten account for roughly 10%. Healthy bone marrow donors supplied every sample. The CDR3 is 15 residues long. CDR1 SGHTA and CDR2 FQGNSA come from the germline V gene. The ends lost 5 bases at V and 4 bases at J; junction bases unmatched: 6. As regards this clone: Its antigen remains unknown.

This chain joins TRBV7-2 and TRBJ2-1; 9 bases are shared with TRBD2. This clonotype was obtained from a woman in her forties or fifties in good health and CMV-seropositive. Specimen: PBMCs. As DNA, the CDR3 is TGTGCCAGCAGCCCGACTAGCGGAAAATACAATGAGCAGTTCTTC. This encodes CASSPTSGKYNEQFF.